This TCR beta chain was sequenced for a study of cytotoxic CD8 clonotypes in ibrutinib-treated CLL. Whole-study results and caveats: Sustained-remission patients were sampled at different times than progressing patients were.

Trimming left V 3 bases short and J 1 base short, with 13 bases between. Germline V gives CDR1 LNHDA, CDR2 SQIVND (reference sequence). This CDR3 is 16 amino acids long. Comment on this clone: Its matching antigen is unknown.

Data came from immunoSEQ multiplex PCR; TCRdb stores just in-frame clones and leaves some out. The sample shows fewer than 400,000 clones, roughly 67% of them seen only once. The V and J genes are TRBV19 and TRBJ1-5, with TRBD1 as a possible D gene (5 bases). The starting material was PBMCs, obtained after 36 months of ibrutinib treatment. This sequence originates from a human donor with chronic lymphocytic leukemia. The CDR3 DNA reads TGTGCCAGTAGTATTCAGGGACCCAAAAGCAATCAGCCCCAGCATTTT. It is translated as CASSIQGPKSNQPQHF.